A single sample is the source of the 27 T cell receptor beta chains below, sequenced in a study of shared clonotypes between healthy human individuals (dated by TCRdb to 2020 to 2021). Libraries were prepared through the immunoSEQ multiplex PCR assay. TCRdb's version of the immuneACCESS table is confined to in-frame rearrangements and falls short of the full clone set. An unresolved V gene accounts for under half of the shortfall where checked; the remainder is of unknown origin. The sample table records roughly 2 million clones; around 96% of these occur just once. The ten most abundant clones make up approximately 1.2% of the sample. For the CD8 naive samples, CD45RO-negative cells were positively selected for CCR7, yielding a CD45RA+CCR7+ population from which TemRA cells were excluded. The sample taken for sequencing was naive CD8+ T cells sorted from blood. The cell subset or site label, as the study defines it: CD45RA+CCR7+. Receptor source: a young man in good health.

This CDR3 is CASSKGGVTGSWNTEAFF. CDR3 DNA: TGTGCCAGCAGTAAGGGGGGGGTTACCGGGTCTTGGAACACTGAAGCTTTCTTT. The chain is built from TRBV2 and TRBJ1-1, with D possibly TRBD1 on 6 matching bases. The CDR3 is 18 residues long. Germline lookup yields CDR1 SNHLY and CDR2 FYNNEI. The V and J ends lost 5 bases and 1 base respectively, with 23 bases between them.

CDR3 loop: CATLGLAGKSYEQYF. DNA for the CDR3: TGCGCCACCCTGGGACTAGCGGGTAAATCCTACGAGCAGTACTTC. This chain uses TRBV10-2 with TRBJ2-7, with TRBD2 matching 12 bases. V was pared by 10 bases and J by 1 base, with 8 bases of the junction left unmatched. There are 15 residues in the CDR3. Germline CDR1 WSHSY, CDR2 SAAADI.

This clone was seen a single time. This sequence joins TRBV7-8 and TRBJ2-7; D is possibly TRBD1 (6 bases). CDR3 length: 15 amino acids. In germline, CDR1 is SGHVS, CDR2 FQNEAQ. V lost 1 base and J 0 bases, leaving 10 bases between the germline ends. CDR3 region: CASSLGGPSSYEQYF. CDR3 in DNA: TGTGCCAGCAGCTTAGGGGGGCCGAGCTCCTACGAGCAGTACTTC.

This clone was detected once. The chain is built from TRBV7-2 and TRBJ2-7, with TRBD2 as a possible D gene (5 bases). This CDR3 comprises 13 residues. From germline, CDR1 is SGHTA and CDR2 FQGNSA. Trimming stripped 0 bases from V and 5 bases from J, with 8 bases between. The CDR3 spells CASSLAGANEQYF. The CDR3 nucleotides read TGTGCCAGCAGCTTAGCGGGAGCTAACGAGCAGTACTTC.

This clone appeared once. The chain employs TRBV27 and TRBJ2-3, with 7 bases that match TRBD2. V shed 3 bases and J 4 bases; nucleotides not matched to a gene: 10. CDR1 and CDR2 from the germline V gene are MNHEY and SMNVEV (reference sequence). This CDR3 has 16 amino acids. The CDR3 is CASSFVGREWPDTQYF. In DNA, the CDR3 is TGTGCCAGCAGTTTCGTGGGGCGGGAGTGGCCAGATACGCAGTATTTT.

The J gene is TRBJ2-5, the V gene TRBV4-1; TRBD1 is a possible D gene (6 bases). Trimming took 4 bases from V and 0 from J, leaving 9 bases between them. In germline, CDR1 is MGHRA, CDR2 YSYEKL. The CDR3 covers 14 residues. The CDR3 sequence: CASSLRDNQETQYF. CDR3 DNA: TGCGCCAGCAGCCTACGGGACAACCAAGAGACCCAGTACTTC.

The count of this clone is one. This chain links TRBV19 with TRBJ1-6; D is ambiguous. Trimming left V 5 bases short and J 0 bases short, with 11 bases between. Germline CDR1 and CDR2: LNHDA and SQIVND (reference sequence). The CDR3 has 16 residues. In DNA, the CDR3 is TGTGCCAGTAGTGACCTACTAAGCTCCTATAATTCACCCCTCCACTTT. This sequence encodes CASSDLLSSYNSPLHF.

This sequence joins TRBV28 and TRBJ1-2; D remains unclear. The CDR3 is made up of 12 amino acids. Germline loops: CDR1 MDHEN, CDR2 SYDVKM. Trimming took off 2 bases at V and 8 bases at J, with 9 bases between the two ends. CDR3 sequence (DNA): TGTGCCAGCAGTTTAGGGGTATTCGGCTACACCTTC. Residues: CASSLGVFGYTF.

The V call is TRBV7-3, the J call TRBJ2-1; D is undetermined. Trimming took 5 bases from V and 0 from J, leaving 14 bases between them. CDR1 SGHTA and CDR2 FQGTGA come from the germline V gene. There are 16 residues in the CDR3. Written as DNA, the CDR3 is TGTGCCAGCAGCCCTCCGGGCCCGAGCTCCTACAATGAGCAGTTCTTC. As protein: CASSPPGPSSYNEQFF.

This chain joins TRBV29-1 and TRBJ2-3, with D possibly matching TRBD1 (5 bases). V was clipped by 2 bases and J by 0 bases, with 12 bases between them. Germline V gives CDR1 SQVTM, CDR2 ANQGSEA. This CDR3 has 15 amino acids. This CDR3 reads CSVEKVDRSTDTQYF. The DNA of the CDR3 is TGCAGCGTTGAAAAAGTTGACAGAAGCACAGATACGCAGTATTTT.

The V call is TRBV10-3, the J call TRBJ2-7, with TRBD1 as a possible D gene (5 bases). Germline V CDR1 and CDR2: ENHRY, SYGVKD. The CDR3 spans 15 residues. Trimming removed 0 bases at V and 0 bases at J, with 9 bases between. DNA for the CDR3: TGTGCCATCAGTGAGTCGGAACAGGTCTCCTACGAGCAGTACTTC. This encodes CAISESEQVSYEQYF.

About this clone: Other DNA sequences in the same sample also yield this CDR3. The J gene is TRBJ2-7, the V gene TRBV7-8; 7 positions match TRBD1. V was pared by 1 base and J by 3 bases, with 3 bases of the junction left unmatched. This CDR3 has 14 residues. Germline CDR1 reads SGHVS; CDR2 reads FQNEAQ. The CDR3 protein is CASSLGQGDYEQYF. The CDR3 region has the DNA TGTGCCAGCAGCTTAGGCCAGGGGGACTACGAGCAGTACTTC.

This sequence joins TRBV2 and TRBJ2-7, with 8 nucleotides matching TRBD1. Germline V lookup: CDR1 SNHLY, CDR2 FYNNEI. After removal of 3 bases from V and 5 bases from J, the junction contained 9 bases not matched to a gene. CDR3 length: 15 residues. The CDR3 here is CASSDPDREVNEQYF. In DNA, the CDR3 is TGTGCCAGCAGTGACCCGGACAGGGAGGTAAACGAGCAGTACTTC.

This rearrangement joins TRBV28 to TRBJ2-7, with TRBD1 as a possible D gene (5 bases). The CDR3 covers 13 residues. The V end was cut by 1 base, the J end by 5 bases, with 9 bases between. Germline V gene lookup returns CDR1 MDHEN and CDR2 SYDVKM. The CDR3 bases are TGTGCCAGCAGTTTATCAGGGTTAAACGAGCAGTACTTC. It codes for CASSLSGLNEQYF. Full variable domain (rest looked up from reference TRBV28 and TRBJ2-7): DVKVTQSSRYLVKRTGEKVFLECVQDMDHENMFWYRQDPGLGLRLIYFSYDVKMKEKGDIPEGYSVSREKKERFSLILESASTNQTSMYLCASSLSGLNEQYFGPGTRLTVT.

This rearrangement joins TRBV27 to TRBJ2-7; TRBD2 matches at 7 bases. The CDR3 is made up of 14 amino acids. V lost 4 bases, J lost 4 bases, and 7 bases stayed unmatched. The germline gives CDR1 MNHEY, CDR2 SMNVEV (reference sequence). CDR3 bases: TGTGCCAGCAGTTCCCAGACTAGCCGGTACGAGCAGTACTTC. Translated, it gives CASSSQTSRYEQYF.

J is TRBJ2-1 and V is TRBV5-4; 9 bases fit TRBD2. Losses at the gene ends were 6 bases for V and 5 bases for J; bases not matched to a gene: 6. The germline V gene has CDR1 SGHNT and CDR2 YYREEE (reference sequence). CDR3 length: 14 amino acids. This CDR3 reads CASTPSGADNEQFF. The DNA for the CDR3 is TGTGCCAGCACCCCTAGCGGGGCCGACAATGAGCAGTTCTTC.

The chain links TRBV7-9 to TRBJ2-7; tentatively, D is TRBD1 (6 bases). Looked up from germline, CDR1 is SEHNR and CDR2 is FQNEAQ (reference sequence). V was shortened by 5 bases and J by 4 bases, with 12 bases between the two germline ends. The CDR3 covers 13 residues. As DNA, the CDR3 is TGTGCCAGCAGCCAACTGGACAGTTACGAGCAGTACTTC. Translated: CASSQLDSYEQYF.

This sequence joins TRBV27 and TRBJ1-2; D is unclear. Trimming shortened V by 4 bases and J by 6 bases, and 21 bases separated the two germline ends. The CDR3 totals 16 residues. Germline CDR1 MNHEY, CDR2 SMNVEV (reference sequence). The CDR3 sequence is CASSSSPAGARDGYTF. The CDR3 bases are TGTGCCAGCAGTTCGTCCCCGGCGGGCGCTCGAGATGGCTACACCTTC.

This clone is a singleton in its sample. V gene TRBV27 combines with J gene TRBJ1-5; no firm D call. CDR1 is MNHEY and CDR2 is SMNVEV in the germline V gene (reference sequence). V dropped 4 bases and J dropped 1 base, with 8 bases sitting between them. This CDR3 region has 14 residues. In DNA form, the CDR3 reads TGTGCCAGCAGTTCTCTTCAGAGCAATCAGCCCCAGCATTTT. Translation gives CASSSLQSNQPQHF.

The rearrangement uses TRBV28 and TRBJ2-3; 8 bases agree with TRBD1. Germline V gives CDR1 MDHEN, CDR2 SYDVKM. The CDR3 totals 17 residues. The trim removed 5 bases at V and 0 bases at J, leaving 10 bases unmatched. Here the CDR3 DNA reads TGTGCCAGCAGTCTCCCACCCCAGGGGGCGAGCACAGATACGCAGTATTTT. This gives the protein CASSLPPQGASTDTQYF.

This chain uses TRBV15 with TRBJ1-4; 10 nucleotides align to TRBD1. V lost 5 bases and J lost 7; bases outside the gene matches: 7. Germline lookup yields CDR1 LNHNV and CDR2 YYDKDF (reference sequence). CDR3 length equals 15 residues. CDR3 residues: CATSPGTGEGEKLFF. The CDR3 DNA reads as TGTGCCACCAGCCCTGGGACAGGGGAGGGTGAAAAACTGTTTTTT.

The chain has TRBV2 and TRBJ1-1; D is uncertain. The CDR3 consists of 16 residues. Germline lookup yields CDR1 SNHLY and CDR2 FYNNEI. V lost 7 bases and J lost 1, with 19 bases in between. The CDR3 sequence is CASNRPITLPNTEAFF. In nucleotides, the CDR3 is TGTGCCAGCAATCGACCGATTACCCTTCCGAACACTGAAGCTTTCTTT.

The chain combines TRBV5-6 with TRBJ1-2, with TRBD1 matching 8 bases. Germline-derived CDR1 and CDR2 are SGHDT and YYEEEE. V dropped 3 bases and J dropped 2; count of bases not matched to a gene: 3. The CDR3 length is 14 residues. CDR3 in amino acids: CASSYGTGNYGYTF. The CDR3 DNA is TGTGCCAGCAGCTACGGGACAGGAAACTATGGCTACACCTTC. The whole variable domain, filled in from reference TRBV5-6 and TRBJ1-2, reads DAGVTQSPTHLIKTRGQQVTLRCSPKSGHDTVSWYQQALGQGPQFIFQYYEEEERQRGNFPDRFSGHQFPNYSSELNVNALLLGDSALYLCASSYGTGNYGYTFGSGTRLTVV.

As regards this clone: Other DNA sequences from this sample encode an identical CDR3 as well. CDR3 nucleotides: TGCGCCAGCAGCCAGGTGGGTGGGGAGCAGTACTTC. This sequence encodes CASSQVGGEQYF. This chain uses TRBV4-1 with TRBJ2-7; unclear D gene. Germline CDR1 and CDR2: MGHRA and YSYEKL. Trimming took 3 bases from V and 7 from J, leaving 10 bases between them. CDR3 length: 12 amino acids.

This chain uses TRBV5-6 with TRBJ2-7; 7 bases fit TRBD1. This CDR3 contains 15 residues. V was pared by 3 bases and J by 3 bases, with 9 bases of the junction left unmatched. Germline V gene sequence: CDR1 SGHDT, CDR2 YYEEEE. The chain's CDR3 is CASSSGQATGYEQYF. DNA for the CDR3: TGTGCCAGCAGCTCCGGACAGGCTACGGGCTACGAGCAGTACTTC. Using reference TRBV5-6 and TRBJ2-7 for the parts outside the CDR3, the full variable domain is DAGVTQSPTHLIKTRGQQVTLRCSPKSGHDTVSWYQQALGQGPQFIFQYYEEEERQRGNFPDRFSGHQFPNYSSELNVNALLLGDSALYLCASSSGQATGYEQYFGPGTRLTVT.

This clone was detected only once. The chain carries TRBV7-9 and TRBJ2-5; 11 bases line up with TRBD1. The CDR3 has 14 residues. Germline-derived CDR1 and CDR2 are SEHNR and FQNEAQ (reference sequence). J was trimmed by 5 bases and V by 5 bases; bases with no gene match: 4. This chain's CDR3 is CASSGQGARETQYF. The DNA for the CDR3 is TGTGCCAGCAGCGGACAGGGGGCGCGGGAGACCCAGTACTTC.

V is TRBV30 and J is TRBJ1-1; D remains unclear. The length of the CDR3 is 11 residues. With 4 bases removed from V and 1 base from J, the gap between germline ends came to 4 bases. CDR1 GTSNPN and CDR2 SVGIG come from the germline V gene (reference sequence). The CDR3 nucleotides read TGTGCCTGGAAAACGAACACTGAAGCTTTCTTT. As protein: CAWKTNTEAFF.